A selection of T cell receptor beta chains follows, all from one sample in a study of response to subunit inactivated influenza vaccine. MiXCR was run by TCRdb on the RT-PCR reads, yielding one entry per CDR3 protein. The sample includes approximately 730,000 distinct CDR3 sequences, approximately 15% of them seen just once. Sequencing was performed on PBMCs from blood, taken around 15 days before vaccination. These receptors all come from a man aged 50-59 years who received an inactivated influenza vaccine. CDR3s include the opening cysteine and the closing phenylalanine or tryptophan. A D gene is named only where the DNA matches it firmly. Size is stated for part of the rows, as once, few or many counts, or as a class when the clone is expanded.

TRBV13	few	TRBD1	TRBJ2-3	CASSSPQTGTGSTDTQYF	TGTGCCAGCAGCTCACCTCAAACCGGGACAGGAAGCACAGATACGCAGTATTTT
TRBV7-2	few	TRBD2	TRBJ2-3	CASSSGTSGRAGQYF	TGTGCCAGCAGCTCCGGGACTAGCGGGAGGGCCGGGCAGTATTTT
TRBV5-1	many	-	TRBJ2-3	CASSRGGGQDTQYF	TGCGCCAGCAGCCGGGGCGGGGGACAAGATACGCAGTATTTT
TRBV30	many	-	TRBJ1-6	CAWSKLRMEDSPLHF	TGTGCCTGGTCCAAACTCCGGATGGAGGATTCACCCCTCCACTTT
TRBV5-1	many	TRBD1	TRBJ1-6	CASSSAGGNNSPLHF	TGCGCCAGCAGCTCGGCAGGGGGAAATAATTCACCCCTCCACTTT
TRBV6-2/TRBV6-3	-	TRBD1	TRBJ1-1	CASSYPTGEPSRYTEAFF	TGTGCCAGCAGTTACCCGACAGGGGAGCCGAGTAGGTACACTGAAGCTTTCTTT
TRBV11-1	few	-	TRBJ2-5	CASSSTTLQETQYF	TGTGCCAGCAGCTCGACGACCCTCCAAGAGACCCAGTACTTC
TRBV10-3	many	-	TRBJ2-7	CAISELGQGSYEQYF	TGTGCCATCAGTGAATTGGGGCAGGGCTCCTACGAGCAGTACTTC
TRBV20-1	-	TRBD1	TRBJ1-1	CSATSNRGILLAEAFF	TGCAGTGCTACTAGTAACAGGGGTATTTTGTTGGCTGAAGCTTTCTTT
TRBV20-1	-	-	TRBJ2-1	CSARDFPMGNNEQFF	TGCAGTGCTAGAGATTTTCCCATGGGTAACAATGAGCAGTTCTTC
TRBV28	-	-	TRBJ2-5	CASSLTDGFWAQYF	TGTGCCAGCAGTTTAACCGACGGCTTTTGGGCCCAGTACTTC
TRBV11-2	few	TRBD1	TRBJ1-6	CASSSAITGGGSPLHF	TGTGCCAGCAGCTCGGCAATCACAGGGGGAGGTTCACCCCTCCACTTT
TRBV12-3/TRBV12-4	-	-	TRBJ1-4	CASSGGRGGAGKLFF	TGTGCCAGCAGTGGGGGACGAGGGGGGGCTGGAAAACTGTTTTTT
TRBV5-4	-	TRBD2	TRBJ2-1	CASSSPLWGGRINEQFF	TGTGCCAGCAGCTCCCCCCTTTGGGGCGGGAGAATAAATGAGCAGTTCTTC
TRBV9	-	-	TRBJ2-5	CASSVQGSYQETQYF	TGTGCCAGCAGCGTGCAGGGCTCGTACCAAGAGACCCAGTACTTC
TRBV27	few	TRBD2	TRBJ2-7	CASSSQGREGRFSYEQYF	TGTGCCAGCAGTTCACAGGGGCGGGAGGGCCGGTTCTCCTACGAGCAGTACTTC
TRBV7-9	-	TRBD1	TRBJ2-1	CASSNRDRGDNEQFF	TGTGCCAGCAGCAACCGGGACAGGGGCGATAATGAGCAGTTCTTC
TRBV20-1	-	-	TRBJ2-5	CSGRRGETQYF	TGCAGTGGGAGGAGGGGAGAGACCCAGTACTTC
TRBV19	few	-	TRBJ1-1	CASGGAPTMNTEAFF	TGTGCCAGTGGGGGGGCTCCTACCATGAACACTGAAGCTTTCTTT
TRBV6-1	few	-	TRBJ2-1	CASSELAQFLDEQFF	TGTGCCAGCAGTGAGCTAGCCCAGTTCCTCGATGAGCAGTTCTTC
TRBV6-5	-	TRBD2	TRBJ2-3	CASSLAGAKDTQYF	TGTGCCAGCAGCTTAGCGGGAGCTAAAGATACGCAGTATTTT
TRBV20-1	few	TRBD2	TRBJ2-5	CSARDLLAGVETQYF	TGCAGTGCTAGAGATCTACTAGCGGGAGTGGAGACCCAGTACTTC
TRBV2	-	-	TRBJ2-3	CASSWGRLLESTDTQYF	TGTGCCAGCAGTTGGGGTAGGCTCCTCGAAAGCACAGATACGCAGTATTTT
TRBV6-6	few	-	TRBJ2-1	CASSQQSNEQFF	TGTGCCAGCAGTCAACAATCCAATGAGCAGTTCTTC
TRBV12-5	few	-	TRBJ2-2	CASGTYTGELFF	TGTGCTAGTGGGACTTACACCGGGGAGCTGTTTTTT
TRBV16	few	TRBD2	TRBJ2-7	CASSQSSLAGAYEQYF	TGTGCCAGCAGCCAATCGTCGCTAGCGGGAGCCTACGAGCAGTACTTC
TRBV12-3/TRBV12-4	few	-	TRBJ1-5	CASSFWPKSNQPQHF	TGTGCCAGCAGTTTCTGGCCGAAAAGCAATCAGCCCCAGCATTTT
TRBV5-1	-	TRBD1	TRBJ2-3	CASSPGTGLDTQYF	TGCGCCAGCAGCCCAGGGACAGGGCTAGATACGCAGTATTTT
TRBV6-1	-	TRBD1	TRBJ2-2	CASSRTGGGGELFF	TGTGCCAGCAGTCGGACAGGGGGTGGTGGGGAGCTGTTTTTT
TRBV10-3	many	TRBD1	TRBJ2-7	CAINPGQGSYEQYF	TGTGCCATCAATCCAGGACAGGGTTCCTACGAGCAGTACTTC
TRBV2	-	-	TRBJ2-3	CASRTGTDTQYF	TGTGCCAGCAGGACAGGTACAGATACGCAGTATTTT
TRBV6-4	-	TRBD2	TRBJ2-3	CASSSGGALGKQYF	TGTGCCAGCAGTAGCGGGGGGGCCTTGGGCAAGCAGTATTTT
TRBV5-1	-	TRBD2	TRBJ2-3	CASSYGTSGWGSIGDTQYF	TGCGCCAGCAGCTACGGGACTAGCGGGTGGGGTAGTATTGGAGATACGCAGTATTTT
TRBV20-1	-	TRBD2	TRBJ2-7	CSARSASGFYYEQYF	TGCAGTGCTAGATCGGCTAGCGGATTTTATTACGAGCAGTACTTC
TRBV30	few	TRBD2	TRBJ2-5	CAWSRPGLAGETQYF	TGTGCCTGGAGCAGACCGGGACTAGCGGGAGAGACCCAGTACTTC
TRBV9	-	TRBD2	TRBJ2-3	CASSLRPLSGTSTDTQYF	TGTGCCAGCAGCCTCCGTCCCCTGAGCGGGACTAGCACAGATACGCAGTATTTT
TRBV19	-	TRBD2	TRBJ2-1	CASSEYAGGRIYNEQFF	TGTGCCAGTAGTGAATATGCTGGCGGGAGGATCTACAATGAGCAGTTCTTC
TRBV28	-	-	TRBJ1-5	CASRILLSNQPQHF	TGTGCCAGCAGGATCCTACTTAGCAATCAGCCCCAGCATTTT
TRBV2	-	TRBD2	TRBJ2-3	CASSPGLVFTDTQYF	TGTGCCAGCAGTCCGGGACTAGTCTTCACAGATACGCAGTATTTT
TRBV27	-	-	TRBJ1-5	CASSPLGPGNNQPQHF	TGTGCCAGCAGTCCTTTGGGCCCCGGGAACAATCAGCCCCAGCATTTT
TRBV20-1	few	-	TRBJ1-5	CSATRDISAPQHF	TGCAGTGCTACCAGGGATATATCAGCGCCCCAGCATTTT
TRBV20-1	few	-	TRBJ2-1	CSARSYRVRNEQFF	TGCAGTGCTAGGTCTTATCGGGTGCGCAATGAGCAGTTCTTC
TRBV2	-	-	TRBJ1-1	CASSEGRRFEAFF	TGTGCCAGCAGTGAAGGCAGGCGTTTTGAAGCTTTCTTT
TRBV30	-	-	TRBJ1-5	CALSKGLVNQPQHF	TGTGCCTTGAGTAAGGGTTTGGTCAATCAGCCCCAGCATTTT
TRBV6-2/TRBV6-3	-	TRBD2	TRBJ2-5	CASSYYRSGSTQETQYF	TGTGCCAGCAGTTACTATAGGAGCGGGAGCACCCAAGAGACCCAGTACTTC
TRBV27	-	TRBD2	TRBJ2-2	CASSSKRGGLVELFF	TGTGCCAGCAGTTCAAAGCGGGGGGGCCTTGTAGAGCTGTTTTTT
TRBV5-1	-	-	TRBJ2-7	CASSYQPGTPGDYEQYF	TGCGCCAGCAGCTACCAACCCGGGACACCGGGGGACTACGAGCAGTACTTC
TRBV5-1	-	TRBD1	TRBJ1-2	CASSLGGTANYGYTF	TGCGCCAGCAGCTTGGGAGGGACAGCTAACTATGGCTACACCTTC
TRBV3-1	-	-	TRBJ1-3	CASSQGARNTIYF	TGTGCCAGCAGCCAGGGGGCGAGAAACACCATATATTTT
TRBV20-1	few	-	TRBJ2-3	CSALGHPSTDTQYF	TGCAGTGCCCTGGGTCACCCTAGCACAGATACGCAGTATTTT
TRBV5-1	few	-	TRBJ2-2	CASSRETPTGELFF	TGCGCCAGCAGCCGAGAAACCCCCACCGGGGAGCTGTTTTTT
TRBV7-9	many	-	TRBJ2-3	CASSFLRDTDTQYF	TGTGCCAGCAGCTTTCTGCGGGACACAGATACGCAGTATTTT
TRBV28	many	TRBD1	TRBJ2-5	CASRSTGSRETQYF	TGTGCCAGCAGGTCGACAGGGTCAAGGGAGACCCAGTACTTC